Below, one TCR beta chain is given with its context. Its antigen is currently unknown. From RNA transcripts, TCR beta CDR3 regions were amplified. HTBI primers were the set used in a first-round RT-PCR of the TCR CDR3. TCRdb recomputed calls from the multiplex PCR reads with MiXCR, one row per CDR3 protein. The data contain hundreds of thousands of distinct CDR3 sequences, more than 12% of them singletons. Patients with ophthalmopathy all had a Clinical Activity Score of at least 3, a NOSPECS grade of at least 4 and duration under 3 months. Patients were excluded for uncontrolled infection, other autoimmune disease, pregnancy or lactation. This specimen belongs to a study of T cells in Graves' hyperthyroidism and ophthalmopathy. Study-wide findings and caveats: A model using 13 V-J features told ophthalmopathy apart from stable hyperthyroidism.

Specimen: blood. The origin of this receptor is a woman in her fifties or sixties with Graves' ophthalmopathy.

CDR3 in amino acids: CASSYQGTYEQYF. DNA of the CDR3: TGTGCCAGCAGTTACCAGGGGACCTACGAGCAGTACTTC. V gene TRBV6-5 combines with J gene TRBJ2-7; tentatively, D is TRBD1 (6 bases). This CDR3 region has 13 residues. The germline gives CDR1 MNHEY, CDR2 SVGAGI. V shed 2 bases and J shed 2 bases, with 7 bases lying between them.